This TCR beta chain derives from a study of tumor-infiltrating lymphocytes in primary liver carcinoma (TCRdb year 2017). At the level of the whole study: Of the five patients (three men and two women, aged 30 to 69 years), four had hepatocellular carcinoma and one had combined HCC and intrahepatic cholangiocarcinoma. The tumors of the five patients were staged as T1-T3 N0M0, with maximum diameters ranging from 4.2 to 10 cm. Roughly 3.5 to 8 million productive TCRbeta reads were obtained per sample, and no significant difference in read depth was found between tissue types. TCRbeta repertoire sequencing, expression microarrays and whole-exome sequencing were combined in the study across five regions of each liver tumor, with adjacent normal tissue and blood also included. A total of roughly 35 specimens from 5 patients went through TCRbeta repertoire sequencing, namely 25 tumor regions, 5 adjacent noncancerous liver tissues and 5 peripheral blood samples. To link TCRbeta repertoire diversity to the local molecular phenotype, the approximately 26 tumor region samples were profiled with Agilent mRNA microarrays. Repertoires from technical replicates were highly reproducible, with mean shared-clone rates approximately 0.92 and correlation coefficients above 0.95. Points the paper makes about the study in general: Bulk unsorted samples precluded comparing CD4+ and CD8+ T cell repertoires. Just about 8-24% of top clones turned up in all five regions of a tumor, which suggests spatial heterogeneity among tumor-infiltrating T cells. Repertoire overlap was higher between tumor regions (mean around 36%) than tumor-adjacent (approximately 17%) or tumor-blood (approximately 15%) pairs, consistent with antigen-driven expansion. A significantly larger repertoire fraction was made up by the top 250 clones in tumors than in blood (p = 0.039). The study included only four to six patients, and the authors note findings should be validated in a larger study. Because only the TCR beta chain was sequenced and unpaired alpha chains were not captured, true repertoire diversity is likely underestimated.

Without any cell sorting, total RNA and DNA were co-extracted from roughly 18-30 mg of bulk tissue using the AllPrep DNA/RNA mini kit. Surgical resection was performed in China between late 2015 and March 2016 on four to six patients with histopathologically diagnosed primary liver carcinoma. Patients had chronic HBV infection and were treatment-naive at sampling. Five spatially separated regions were sampled per tumor: superior, inferior, left-lateral and right-lateral poles, plus the tumor centre. According to histology, viable tumor cells made up more than 75% of every tumor sample. Each fresh piece of tumor and adjacent tissue was cut in two, with one half stored in RNAlater at -80 degrees C and the other half sent for histology. Details on this clonotype: No cognate antigen has been identified for it. The record has no base qualities; no much larger clone is one base away.

TCRbeta-specific cDNA was reverse-transcribed from about 500 ng total RNA using a constant-region primer and ProtoScript II reverse transcriptase. The TCRbeta libraries were prepared through three rounds of nested multiplex PCR following a slightly modified ARM-PCR procedure. Multiplex TRBV1-TRBV30 forward primers and a Cbeta reverse primer were used in the first two PCR rounds, each of which was run for around 9 cycles. Sample barcodes and Illumina adapters were attached in a final 25-cycle PCR using Deep VentR polymerase. Before sequencing, amplicons of 200-500 bp were gel-purified using a QIAquick gel extraction kit. The TCRbeta amplicons were sequenced with 250-bp paired-end reads on an Illumina HiSeq 2500. Regarding the original processing steps: To recover full CDR3 sequences, reads were quality-trimmed using Trimmomatic v0.33 and paired reads were then merged using FLASH v1.2.11. MiGEC v1.2.1b assigned V, D and J germline segments to the rearranged TCRbeta sequences. VDJtools v1.0.0 computed clonotype statistics and Shannon-Wiener diversity indices. To reduce sampling bias, subsequent analyses other than the diversity analysis used only the 250 most abundant clonotypes in each sample. TCRdb's own reprocessing of the public reads used fastp at Q25 and MiXCR and kept productive beta chains. Every entry covers one CDR3 protein and lists the most common genes and DNA from its rows. TCRdb's processing, not the study's, gives the V and J calls here. The sample table holds fewer than 200,000 distinct CDR3 sequences, of which around four fifths were seen once. The biggest ten clones account for roughly 18% of the sample.

Trimmed from V: 0 bases; trimmed from J: 10 bases; junction bases lacking a gene match: 5. The germline V gene supplies CDR1 SGHRS and CDR2 YFSETQ. Its CDR3 holds 15 amino acids, cysteine through phenylalanine. Kept here is only the CDR3 DNA, which spans 45 bases and is read in frame from base 1. Sequenced input: tumor tissue from primary liver carcinoma. This TCR came from a man aged 40-50 years with primary liver carcinoma and hepatitis B virus infection. The chain links TRBV5-1 with TRBJ1-4, with TRBD1 matching 11 junction bases. CDR3 region: CASSLDGTGGGKLFF. The nucleotide sequence is TGCGCCAGCAGCTTGGATGGGACAGGGGGAGGAAAACTGTTTTTT. The full variable domain, completed from the reference TRBV5-1 and TRBJ1-4 proteins outside the CDR3, reads KAGVTQTPRYLIKTRGQQVTLSCSPISGHRSVSWYQQTPGQGLQFLFEYFSETQRNKGNFPGRFSGRQFSNSRSEMNVSTLELGDSALYLCASSLDGTGGGKLFFGSGTQLSVL.